In this sample, the clone carrying this TCR beta chain turned up once. V was pared by 4 bases and J by 5 bases, with 8 bases of the junction left unmatched. The CDR3 is 14 residues long. Germline loops: CDR1 SGHRS, CDR2 YFSETQ. This entry is derived from a study of shared clonotypes between healthy human individuals. Background on the study: Per donor, three plates held CD4 naive cells, three held CD4 memory, two held CD8 naive and one held CD8 memory.

Per the original methods: ImmunoSEQ yielded junction-only sequences lacking quality scores, so filtering differed. Repertoires were generated with immunoSEQ multiplex PCR, while TCRdb's copy carries only in-frame clones and drops some. Clone size and V and J calls were adopted from that table, with D and trimming inferred from the DNA. The sample consists of about 1.1 million clones, roughly 74% of them appearing once. Recent vaccinations or acute infections were absent in the healthy HIV-negative adult donors. Naive CD45RA+ and memory CD45RA-negative subsets were split from CD4+ cells. The clonotype was recovered from a man younger than 35 in good health. Some clones in this sample may be carry-over from other donors' samples. What was sequenced was memory CD4+ T cells from PBMCs. Subset described: CD45RA-negative fraction. J is TRBJ2-7 and V is TRBV5-1; 8 bases agree with TRBD1. This CDR3 is CASSLGQGRHEQYF. The CDR3 region has the DNA TGCGCCAGCAGCCTCGGACAGGGTCGGCACGAGCAGTACTTC.